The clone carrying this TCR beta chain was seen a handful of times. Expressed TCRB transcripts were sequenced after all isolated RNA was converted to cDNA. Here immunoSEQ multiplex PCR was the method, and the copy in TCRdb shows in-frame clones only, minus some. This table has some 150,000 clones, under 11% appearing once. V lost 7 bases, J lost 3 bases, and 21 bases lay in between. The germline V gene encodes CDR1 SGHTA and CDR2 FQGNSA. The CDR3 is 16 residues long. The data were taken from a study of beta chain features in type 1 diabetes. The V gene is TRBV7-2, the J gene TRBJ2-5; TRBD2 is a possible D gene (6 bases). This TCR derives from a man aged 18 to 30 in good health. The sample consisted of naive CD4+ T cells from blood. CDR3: CASNNPKGKREETQYF. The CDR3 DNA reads TGTGCCAGCAACAATCCGAAGGGGAAGCGGGAAGAGACCCAGTACTTC.